The 5 T cell receptor beta chains reported below all come from one sample, sequenced in a study of blood T cell repertoires in COVID-19. Generated by immunoSEQ multiplex PCR, the TCRdb table keeps only in-frame clones and is missing some. The sample holds roughly 330,000 clones; 80% to 90% are singletons and the top ten take approximately 9.3%. Source material: peripheral blood. The receptors stem from a man aged 30 to 39 with COVID-19, enrolled during active disease.

The chain couples TRBV11-1 to TRBJ1-2; D not resolved. Trimming pared 1 base from V and 7 bases from J, leaving 19 bases between. The CDR3 covers 16 residues. CDR1 and CDR2 from the germline V gene are SGHAT and FQDESV (reference sequence). CDR3 in DNA: TGTGCCAGCAGCTTAGATGGTTTATGGTCAGCGGGTGGCTACACCTTC. Translated, it gives CASSLDGLWSAGGYTF. The full variable domain, with the rest looked up from reference TRBV11-1 and TRBJ1-2, is EAEVAQSPRYKITEKSQAVAFWCDPISGHATLYWYRQILGQGPELLVQFQDESVVDDSQLPKDRFSAERLKGVDSTLKIQPAELGDSAMYLCASSLDGLWSAGGYTFGSGTRLTVV.

The J gene is TRBJ2-3, the V gene TRBV5-4; 13 nucleotides agree with TRBD2. This CDR3 is 16 amino acids long. The V segment lost 3 bases and the J segment 5 bases; nucleotides outside the gene matches: 6. The germline CDR1 and CDR2 sequences are SGHNT and YYREEE (reference sequence). The CDR3 loop is CASSSGLAGVGDTQYF. The CDR3 DNA reads as TGTGCCAGCAGCTCCGGACTAGCGGGGGTTGGAGATACGCAGTATTTT. The full variable domain, with the rest looked up from reference TRBV5-4 and TRBJ2-3, is ETGVTQSPTHLIKTRGQQVTLRCSSQSGHNTVSWYQQALGQGPQFIFQYYREEENGRGNFPPRFSGLQFPNYSSELNVNALELDDSALYLCASSSGLAGVGDTQYFGPGTRLTVL.

The chain employs TRBV27 and TRBJ2-4; TRBD2 agrees at 11 bases. The CDR3 has 17 residues. Trimming at V came to 6 bases and at J to 1 base, leaving 8 bases not matched to a gene. Germline values: CDR1 MNHEY, CDR2 SMNVEV (reference sequence). CDR3 coding DNA: TGTGCCAGCAGCTACTCCTTAGCGGGAGGGGCCAAAAACATTCAGTACTTC. This encodes CASSYSLAGGAKNIQYF.

The chain employs TRBV5-4 and TRBJ2-3, with 8 bases lining up with TRBD2. J lost 7 bases, V lost 1 base, and 11 bases had no gene match. Germline CDR1 reads SGHNT; CDR2 reads YYREEE (reference sequence). This CDR3 has 16 residues. The CDR3, as DNA: TGTGCCAGCAGCTTGCAGTCGGGGGGGCCATGGAATACGCAGTATTTT. Amino acid sequence: CASSLQSGGPWNTQYF.

This clone occurred once. This rearrangement joins TRBV7-2 to TRBJ2-1, with a possible D match to TRBD1 (6 bases). CDR3 length equals 13 residues. The ends were cut back, 5 bases at V and 9 bases at J, with 14 bases in the middle. Germline CDR1 SGHTA, CDR2 FQGNSA. CDR3 residues: CASSKKGDAEQFF. CDR3 nucleotides: TGTGCCAGCAGCAAAAAGGGGGACGCTGAGCAGTTCTTC.